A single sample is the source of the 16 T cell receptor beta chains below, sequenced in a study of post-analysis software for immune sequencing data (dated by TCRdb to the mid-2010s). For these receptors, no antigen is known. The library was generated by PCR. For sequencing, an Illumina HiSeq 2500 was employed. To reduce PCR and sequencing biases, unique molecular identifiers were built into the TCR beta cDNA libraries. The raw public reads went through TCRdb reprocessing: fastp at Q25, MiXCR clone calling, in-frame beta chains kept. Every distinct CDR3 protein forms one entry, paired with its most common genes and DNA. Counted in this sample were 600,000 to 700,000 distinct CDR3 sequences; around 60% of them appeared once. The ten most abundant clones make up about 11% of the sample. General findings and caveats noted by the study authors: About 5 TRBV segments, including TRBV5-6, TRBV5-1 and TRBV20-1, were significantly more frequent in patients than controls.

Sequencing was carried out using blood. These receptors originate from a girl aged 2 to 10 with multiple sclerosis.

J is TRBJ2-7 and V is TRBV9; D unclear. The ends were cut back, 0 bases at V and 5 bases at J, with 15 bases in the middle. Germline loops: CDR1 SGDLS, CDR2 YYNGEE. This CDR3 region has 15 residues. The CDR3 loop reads CASSVDGRDFDEQYF. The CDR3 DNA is TGTGCCAGCAGCGTAGATGGTAGGGATTTCGACGAGCAGTACTTC.

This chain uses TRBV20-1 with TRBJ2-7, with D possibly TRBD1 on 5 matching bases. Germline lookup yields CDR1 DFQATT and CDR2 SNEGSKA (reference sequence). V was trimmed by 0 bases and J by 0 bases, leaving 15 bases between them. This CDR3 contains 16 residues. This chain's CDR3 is CSARDPRTLHSYEQYF. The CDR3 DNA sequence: TGCAGTGCTAGAGATCCGAGGACACTGCACTCCTACGAGCAGTACTTC.

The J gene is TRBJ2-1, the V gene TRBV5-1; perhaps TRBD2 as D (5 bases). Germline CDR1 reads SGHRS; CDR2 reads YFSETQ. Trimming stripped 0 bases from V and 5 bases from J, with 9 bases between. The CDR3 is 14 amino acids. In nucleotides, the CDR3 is TGCGCCAGCAGCTTGGTGTACGGGGACAATGAGCAGTTCTTC. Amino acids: CASSLVYGDNEQFF.

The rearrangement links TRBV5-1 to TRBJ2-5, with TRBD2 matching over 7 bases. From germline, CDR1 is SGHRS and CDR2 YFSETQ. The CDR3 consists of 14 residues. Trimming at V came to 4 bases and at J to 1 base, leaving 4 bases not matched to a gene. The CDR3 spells CASSPGLPQETQYF. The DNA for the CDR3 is TGCGCCAGCAGCCCGGGACTACCCCAAGAGACCCAGTACTTC. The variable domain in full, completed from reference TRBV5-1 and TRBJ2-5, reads KAGVTQTPRYLIKTRGQQVTLSCSPISGHRSVSWYQQTPGQGLQFLFEYFSETQRNKGNFPGRFSGRQFSNSRSEMNVSTLELGDSALYLCASSPGLPQETQYFGPGTRLLVL.

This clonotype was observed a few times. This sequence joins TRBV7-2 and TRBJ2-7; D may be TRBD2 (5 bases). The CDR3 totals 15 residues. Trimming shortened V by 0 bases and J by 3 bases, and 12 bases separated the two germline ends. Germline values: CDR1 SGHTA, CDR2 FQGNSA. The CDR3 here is CASSLAPADGYEQYF. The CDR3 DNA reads TGTGCCAGCAGCTTAGCTCCAGCGGACGGCTACGAGCAGTACTTC.

CDR3 nucleotide sequence: TGTGCCAGCAGTGCCAGGCCGGGTAGCACTAATGAAAAACTGTTTTTT. Encoded protein: CASSARPGSTNEKLFF. This sequence joins TRBV2 and TRBJ1-4, with unresolved D. Deletions cut 4 bases from V and 2 bases from J, with 14 bases between. This CDR3 spans 16 amino acids. From germline, CDR1 is SNHLY and CDR2 FYNNEI.

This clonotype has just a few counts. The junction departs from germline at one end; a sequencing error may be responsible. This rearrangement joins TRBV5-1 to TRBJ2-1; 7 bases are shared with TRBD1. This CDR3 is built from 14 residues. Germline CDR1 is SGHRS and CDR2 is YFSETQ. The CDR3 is CASSPGQVYNEQFF. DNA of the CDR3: TGTGCCAGCAGTCCCGGACAGGTCTACAATGAGCAGTTCTTC.

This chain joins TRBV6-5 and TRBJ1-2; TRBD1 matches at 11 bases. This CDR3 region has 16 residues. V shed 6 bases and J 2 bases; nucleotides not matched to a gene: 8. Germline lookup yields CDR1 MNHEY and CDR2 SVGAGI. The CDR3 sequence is CASSHFGTGGNYGYTF. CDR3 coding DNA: TGTGCCAGCAGCCATTTCGGGACAGGGGGAAACTATGGCTACACCTTC.

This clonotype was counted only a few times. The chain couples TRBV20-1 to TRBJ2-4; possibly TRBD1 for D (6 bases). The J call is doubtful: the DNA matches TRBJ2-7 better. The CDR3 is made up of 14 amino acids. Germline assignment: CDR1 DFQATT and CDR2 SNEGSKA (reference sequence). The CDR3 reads CSAAFSGQSYEQYF. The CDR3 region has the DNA TGCAGTGCTGCCTTCTCCGGACAGTCCTACGAGCAGTACTTC.

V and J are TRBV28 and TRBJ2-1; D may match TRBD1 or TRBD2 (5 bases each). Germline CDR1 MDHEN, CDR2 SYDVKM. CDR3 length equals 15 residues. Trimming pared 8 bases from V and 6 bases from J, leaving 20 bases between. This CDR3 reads CASGDDTGFGNEQFF. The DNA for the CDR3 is TGTGCCAGCGGGGACGATACAGGTTTCGGCAATGAGCAGTTCTTC.

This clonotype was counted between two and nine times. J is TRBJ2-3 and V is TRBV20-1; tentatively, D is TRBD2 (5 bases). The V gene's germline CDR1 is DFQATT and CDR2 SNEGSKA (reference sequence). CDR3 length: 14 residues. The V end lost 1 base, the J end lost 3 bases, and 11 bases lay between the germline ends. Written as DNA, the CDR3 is TGCAGTGCTAGAGTCGCGGGTTTTACAGATACGCAGTATTTT. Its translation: CSARVAGFTDTQYF.

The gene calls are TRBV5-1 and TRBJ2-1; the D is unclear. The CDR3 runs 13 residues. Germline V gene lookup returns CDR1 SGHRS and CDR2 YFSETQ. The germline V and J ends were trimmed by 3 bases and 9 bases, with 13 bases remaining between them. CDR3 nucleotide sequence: TGCGCCAGCAGCTCGGCCTCCCTGCGTGAGCAGTTCTTC. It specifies CASSSASLREQFF.

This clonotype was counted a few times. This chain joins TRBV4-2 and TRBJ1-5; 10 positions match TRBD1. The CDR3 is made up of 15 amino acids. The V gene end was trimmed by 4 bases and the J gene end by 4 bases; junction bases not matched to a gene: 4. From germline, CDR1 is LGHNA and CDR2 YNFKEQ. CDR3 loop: CASSPSGQGNQPQHF. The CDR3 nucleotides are TGTGCCAGCAGCCCCTCGGGACAGGGGAATCAGCCCCAGCATTTT.

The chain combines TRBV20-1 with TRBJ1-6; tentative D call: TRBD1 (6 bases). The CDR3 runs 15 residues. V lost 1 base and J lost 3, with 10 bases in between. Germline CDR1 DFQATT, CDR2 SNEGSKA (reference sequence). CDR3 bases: TGCAGTGCTAGAGCGGGGGCAGGCTATAATTCACCCCTCCACTTT. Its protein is CSARAGAGYNSPLHF.

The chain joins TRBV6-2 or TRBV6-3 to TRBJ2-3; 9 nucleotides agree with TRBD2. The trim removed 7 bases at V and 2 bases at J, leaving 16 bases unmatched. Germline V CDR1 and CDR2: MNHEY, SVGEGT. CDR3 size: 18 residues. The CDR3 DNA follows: TGTGCCAGCACCAGGGGTCGCCGACTAGCGGACCACACAGATACGCAGTATTTT. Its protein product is CASTRGRRLADHTDTQYF.

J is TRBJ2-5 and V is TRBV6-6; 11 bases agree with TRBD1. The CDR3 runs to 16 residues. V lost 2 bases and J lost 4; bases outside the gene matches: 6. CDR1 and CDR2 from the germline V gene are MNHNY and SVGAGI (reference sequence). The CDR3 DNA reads TGTGCCAGCAGTTACCTAGGACAGGGGGCATCAGAGACCCAGTACTTC. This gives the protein CASSYLGQGASETQYF.